These T cell receptor beta chains were read from a single sample in a study of tumor-infiltrating lymphocytes in primary liver carcinoma. MiXCR, applied by TCRdb to the multiplex PCR reads, yields one record per CDR3 protein. The sample consists of approximately 120,000 distinct CDR3 sequences, 64% of them appearing once. Sequenced: liver tumor tissue from sampling region 3. The receptors shown here come from a woman aged 55-75 years with primary liver carcinoma and hepatitis B virus infection. Both conserved end residues are part of each CDR3. The order of the fields is D gene, J gene, clone size, V gene, CDR3 DNA, CDR3 protein. D genes are given only for firm matches. Not every row has a clone size; where given, it reads once, few, many or a size class.

>.|TRBJ1-1|many|TRBV5-1
TGCGCCAGCAGCTCACAACATATGAACACTGAAGCTTTCTTT
CASSSQHMNTEAFF
>TRBD1|TRBJ1-1|.|TRBV7-3
TGTGCCAGCACCTTACTAGGGACAGGGGACACTGAAGCTTTCTTT
CASTLLGTGDTEAFF
>.|TRBJ1-1|.|TRBV29-1
TGCGGCGTTGGGGAACATGGGAACACTGAAGCTTTCTTT
CGVGEHGNTEAFF
>.|TRBJ2-7|.|TRBV11-2
TGTGCCAGCAACTTAGTCCGTTACGAGCAGTGTTTC
CASNLVRYEQCF
>TRBD2|TRBJ2-1|.|TRBV5-1
TGCGCCAGCAGCTTGGCGCTAGCGGGAGGGCCATACAATGAGCAGTTCTTC
CASSLALAGGPYNEQFF
>.|TRBJ1-1|.|TRBV29-1
TGCAGCGTTGCTTTGCGGGTTGAAGCATTCTTT
CSVALRVEAFF
>TRBD1|TRBJ2-7|few|TRBV5-1
TGCGCCAGCAGCTTGGGAGCAGGGGGCGAGCAGTACTTC
CASSLGAGGEQYF
>.|TRBJ2-6|.|TRBV11-2
TGTGCCAGCAGCCCGACGACAGGTAATGGGGTCAACGTCCTGACTTTC
CASSPTTGNGVNVLTF
>.|TRBJ2-6|.|TRBV11-2
TGTGCCAGCAGCTTACCTCTCGGTGGGGGAGTTGGGGACAACGTCCTGACTTTC
CASSLPLGGGVGDNVLTF
>.|TRBJ2-2|.|TRBV6-1
TGTGCCAGCGGTGAAGGGGATCTGTACAGCGGGGAGCTGTTTTTT
CASGEGDLYSGELFF
>.|TRBJ2-3|.|TRBV5-4
TGTGCCAGCAACTTCCTCGGGGCGGGAGATACGCAGTATTTT
CASNFLGAGDTQYF
>TRBD1|TRBJ2-1|many|TRBV6-1
TGTGCCAGCAGCTCCCGGGACAGGGTTGCAAATGAGCAGTTCTTC
CASSSRDRVANEQFF
>.|TRBJ2-2|.|TRBV29-1
TGCAGCGTTGAAGTAACGACCTTGAGCACCGGGGAGCTGTTTTTT
CSVEVTTLSTGELFF
>.|TRBJ1-5|many|TRBV6-1
TGTGCCAGCAGCCGATCTAATCAGCCCCAGCATTTT
CASSRSNQPQHF
>.|TRBJ1-5|many|TRBV28
TGTGCCAGCAGTTTCCGAGGGGACTGGGGCAATCAGCCCCAGCATTTT
CASSFRGDWGNQPQHF
>.|TRBJ1-1|few|TRBV30
TGTGCCTGGACTCGAGGAACCATGAACACTGAAGCTTTCTTT
CAWTRGTMNTEAFF
>TRBD1|TRBJ1-3|many|TRBV28
TGTGCCAGCAGTGCGGGACAGGCTGGAAACACCATATATTTT
CASSAGQAGNTIYF
>.|TRBJ2-5|.|TRBV11-2
TGTGCCAGCACCTTAACGCCGGAGGGGAAGACCCAGTACTTC
CASTLTPEGKTQYF
>.|TRBJ2-3|many|TRBV4-1
TGCGCCAGCAGCCAAGAGGTCCGGCAGACCACGCGGGATACGCAGTATTTT
CASSQEVRQTTRDTQYF
>TRBD2|TRBJ2-1|.|TRBV30
TGTGCCTGGACCGAAGGACTAGCGGGAGGAGGCGATGAGCAGTTCTTC
CAWTEGLAGGGDEQFF
>.|TRBJ2-5|few|TRBV19
TGTGCCAGTAGTATAGGAACGGGCCAGGAGACCCAGTACTTC
CASSIGTGQETQYF
>.|TRBJ2-3|many|TRBV29-1
TGCAGCGTTGGTCAGCGTGCCACAGATACGCAGTATTTT
CSVGQRATDTQYF
>.|TRBJ2-3|.|TRBV11-2
TGTGCCAGCAGCTTAGCCCCAGGGTCCATAGATAAGCAGTATTTC
CASSLAPGSIDKQYF
>.|TRBJ2-7|.|TRBV6-1
TGTGCCAGCAGGCCGGGACTGGGGCGCTACGAGCAATACTTC
CASRPGLGRYEQYF
>.|TRBJ2-5|.|TRBV11-2
TGTGCCAGCAGCTTATGGGCAGGGTGGTACCAAGAGGCTCAGTACTTC
CASSLWAGWYQEAQYF
>.|TRBJ1-1|.|TRBV6-1
TGCGCCAGCAGTGAATACCATGGGGGCACTGAAGCTTTCTTT
CASSEYHGGTEAFF
>TRBD2|TRBJ2-1|.|TRBV11-3
TGTGCCAGCAGCTCCCTCGGGAGGGAGGGCGGGAATGAACGGTTCTTC
CASSSLGREGGNERFF
>.|TRBJ2-6|.|TRBV29-1
TGCAGCATCCAAGCGGTTAGCGGTGTGGCCAACGTCCTGACTTTC
CSIQAVSGVANVLTF
>.|TRBJ2-1|.|TRBV11-2
TGTGCCGGCAGCTTTACCACACTGAGGAGCTCCCACAATGAGCAGTTCTTC
CAGSFTTLRSSHNEQFF
>.|TRBJ2-6|.|TRBV5-1
TGCGCCAGCAGCTCGGCCGGCAGGGGAATCTCTGGGGCCAACGTCCTGACTTTC
CASSSAGRGISGANVLTF
>TRBD1|TRBJ1-5|.|TRBV28
TGTGCCACCCTAAATGCAGGGGGCGCCCAGGGGCCCCAGCATTTT
CATLNAGGAQGPQHF
>.|TRBJ2-1|.|TRBV28
TGTGCCAGCAGTTTAACCCCATCTAGCGCGAGAAATGAGCAGTTCTTC
CASSLTPSSARNEQFF
>.|TRBJ2-5|.|TRBV11-2
TGTACCAGCGGCCCGAACGGGGAGACCCAGTACTTC
CTSGPNGETQYF
>TRBD1|TRBJ2-1|many|TRBV28
TGTGCCAGCGGGGACAGATCCTACAATGAGCAGTTCTTC
CASGDRSYNEQFF
>TRBD2|TRBJ2-2|.|TRBV12-3/TRBV12-4
TGTGCCAGCAGCCCCATGGGGGCGGGGGGGTCGAGAACCGGGGAGCTGTTTTTT
CASSPMGAGGSRTGELFF
>TRBD2|TRBJ2-1|.|TRBV6-5
TGTGCCAGCAGTTCTCGCACCCCTACTAGCGGGAAAAGCAATGAGCAGTTCTTC
CASSSRTPTSGKSNEQFF
>.|TRBJ2-7|.|TRBV28
TGTGCCAGCAGAAGGGGCTCCCTCTACGAGCAGCAGTTC
CASRRGSLYEQQF
>.|TRBJ1-2|.|TRBV5-1
TGCGCCAGCAGCTTGGGGTCCGACCACCCTCGGGGGTATGGCTACACCTTC
CASSLGSDHPRGYGYTF
>TRBD2|TRBJ2-3|.|TRBV5-1
TGCGCCAGCAGCTTGACTAGCGGGGGGACAGATACGCAGTATTTC
CASSLTSGGTDTQYF
>TRBD1|TRBJ1-5|many|TRBV29-1
TGCAGCGTCGCACAGGGGGGTCAGCCCCAGCATTTT
CSVAQGGQPQHF
>.|TRBJ2-7|.|TRBV11-2
TGTGCCAGCAGCCCAGGGGGGTCAAGGGGGTACTATCAGTACTTC
CASSPGGSRGYYQYF
>.|TRBJ1-1|.|TRBV29-1
TGCGGCGGATTTGACGGGGGGTCCACTGAAGCTTTCTTC
CGGFDGGSTEAFF
>.|TRBJ2-1|many|TRBV5-6
TGTGCCAGCAGCTTGAGAGTGGGGGAGCAGTTCTTC
CASSLRVGEQFF